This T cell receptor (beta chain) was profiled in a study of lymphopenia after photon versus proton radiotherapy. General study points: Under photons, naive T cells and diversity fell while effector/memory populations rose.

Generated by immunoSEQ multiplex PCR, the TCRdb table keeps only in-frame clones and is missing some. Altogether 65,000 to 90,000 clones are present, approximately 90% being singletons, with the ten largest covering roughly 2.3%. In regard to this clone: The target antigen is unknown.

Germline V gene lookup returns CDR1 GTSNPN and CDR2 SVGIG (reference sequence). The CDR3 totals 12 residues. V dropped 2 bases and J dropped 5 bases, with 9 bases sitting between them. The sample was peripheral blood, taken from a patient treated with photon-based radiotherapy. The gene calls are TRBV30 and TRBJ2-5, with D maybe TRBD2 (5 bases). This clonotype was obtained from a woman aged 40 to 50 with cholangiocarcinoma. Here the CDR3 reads CAWSLAGETQYF. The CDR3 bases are TGTGCCTGGAGTCTAGCCGGGGAGACCCAGTACTTC.